This T cell receptor (beta chain) emerged from a study of shared T cell receptors in the human thymus. Profiled with immunoSEQ multiplex PCR; TCRdb holds only in-frame clones, not every one. The sample lists roughly 410,000 clones; 95% were seen once. Germline values: CDR1 ENHRY, CDR2 SYGVKD. This CDR3 has 16 amino acids. The J segment lost 7 bases and the V segment lost 1 base, leaving 9 bases of the junction unmatched. The sequence came from a human donor. Sequenced sample: thymocytes. The chain is built from TRBV10-3 and TRBJ2-1; the match to TRBD1 covers 8 bases. CDR3 nucleotide sequence: TGTGCCATCAGTGAGTACCTGGGACAGGCCGGTAATGAGCAGTTCTTC. It specifies CAISEYLGQAGNEQFF.